These 23 T cell receptor beta chains were sequenced from one sample in a study of blood T cell repertoires in COVID-19. Some clones are missing from TCRdb's copy, which holds only in-frame ones; the method was immunoSEQ multiplex PCR. The sample has approximately 200,000 clones; roughly 86% are singletons. Material: PBMCs or T cells enriched from blood (not recorded which). The source of these receptors is a woman younger than 45 who had recovered from COVID-19.

The V and J genes are TRBV28 and TRBJ1-2, with 7 bases matching TRBD1. Unmatched junction bases numbered 14, after V lost 5 bases and J lost 5 bases. Germline V lookup: CDR1 MDHEN, CDR2 SYDVKM. This CDR3 has 16 amino acids. The CDR3 sequence is CASSLTSDREVYGYTF. The CDR3 region has the DNA TGTGCCAGCAGTCTTACCAGTGACAGGGAAGTATATGGCTACACCTTC.

J is TRBJ1-5 and V is TRBV28, with 11 bases matching TRBD1. V trimming: 7 bases; J trimming: 8 bases; junction bases outside the gene matches: 16. From germline, CDR1 is MDHEN and CDR2 SYDVKM. The CDR3 covers 17 residues. In DNA form, the CDR3 reads TGTGCCAGCAACAAAAACCTCGGGACAGGGGGGCGGAAGCCCCAGCATTTT. This gives the protein CASNKNLGTGGRKPQHF. Together with reference TRBV28 and TRBJ1-5, the CDR3 gives the full variable domain: DVKVTQSSRYLVKRTGEKVFLECVQDMDHENMFWYRQDPGLGLRLIYFSYDVKMKEKGDIPEGYSVSREKKERFSLILESASTNQTSMYLCASNKNLGTGGRKPQHFGDGTRLSIL.

This clone showed up just once. The chain recombines TRBV5-1 with TRBJ2-5; weak D call: TRBD1 (5 bases). This CDR3 spans 14 amino acids. CDR1 and CDR2 (germline): SGHRS, YFSETQ. Trimming left V 2 bases short and J 4 bases short, with 12 bases between. CDR3 protein: CASSLLQGGETQYF. DNA of the CDR3: TGCGCCAGCAGCTTACTGCAGGGTGGAGAGACCCAGTACTTC. The whole variable domain, remainder taken from reference TRBV5-1 and TRBJ2-5, is KAGVTQTPRYLIKTRGQQVTLSCSPISGHRSVSWYQQTPGQGLQFLFEYFSETQRNKGNFPGRFSGRQFSNSRSEMNVSTLELGDSALYLCASSLLQGGETQYFGPGTRLLVL.

This chain uses TRBV2 with TRBJ1-2, with D maybe TRBD1 (5 bases). The CDR3 has 14 amino acids. Germline V gives CDR1 SNHLY, CDR2 FYNNEI. Trimming removed 7 bases at V and 4 bases at J, with 16 bases between. The chain's CDR3 is CASTLDGTFYGYTF. The CDR3 nucleotides are TGTGCCAGCACCTTAGACGGGACTTTCTATGGCTACACCTTC.

The chain is built from TRBV7-2 and TRBJ2-1; 7 bases agree with TRBD1. The CDR3 has 15 residues. J lost 1 base, V lost 4 bases, and 4 bases had no gene match. The germline CDR1 and CDR2 sequences are SGHTA and FQGNSA. This CDR3 reads CASSSRGRSYNEQFF. CDR3 sequence (DNA): TGTGCCAGCAGCTCAAGGGGGCGGTCCTACAATGAGCAGTTCTTC.

V usage is TRBV19 and J usage is TRBJ1-1; 7 bases are shared with TRBD1. Germline CDR1 is LNHDA and CDR2 is SQIVND (reference sequence). This CDR3 contains 17 residues. The V and J ends lost 1 base and 6 bases, in that order; junction bases with no gene match: 14. In DNA, the CDR3 is TGTGCCAGTAGTATAGTCGGGACAGACGACGACACTTCTGAAGCTTTCTTT. This codes for CASSIVGTDDDTSEAFF.

This sequence joins TRBV5-1 and TRBJ2-5; D is undetermined. Trimming took off 0 bases at V and 5 bases at J, with 14 bases between the two ends. CDR3 length equals 15 residues. CDR1 and CDR2 (germline): SGHRS, YFSETQ. CDR3 region: CASSLGARLWETQYF. Here the CDR3 DNA reads TGCGCCAGCAGCTTGGGGGCTCGATTATGGGAGACCCAGTACTTC.

The V and J genes are TRBV4-2 and TRBJ2-7, with TRBD2 matching over 10 bases. Per germline, CDR1 LGHNA and CDR2 YNFKEQ. The V and J ends lost 0 bases and 1 base, in that order; junction bases with no gene match: 3. The CDR3 covers 16 residues. The CDR3 loop is CASSQETSGHSYEQYF. In DNA, the CDR3 is TGTGCCAGCAGCCAAGAGACTAGCGGGCATTCCTACGAGCAGTACTTC.

This clone was picked up one time. This chain links TRBV5-1 with TRBJ2-2; D perhaps matches TRBD2 (5 bases). CDR3 length: 14 residues. V was shortened by 0 bases and J by 5 bases, with 8 bases between the two germline ends. Per the germline V gene, CDR1 is SGHRS and CDR2 is YFSETQ. CDR3: CASSLEGVTGELFF. In DNA, the CDR3 is TGCGCCAGCAGCTTGGAGGGAGTGACCGGGGAGCTGTTTTTT. Full variable domain (missing parts from reference TRBV5-1 and TRBJ2-2): KAGVTQTPRYLIKTRGQQVTLSCSPISGHRSVSWYQQTPGQGLQFLFEYFSETQRNKGNFPGRFSGRQFSNSRSEMNVSTLELGDSALYLCASSLEGVTGELFFGEGSRLTVL.

The V and J genes are TRBV3-1 (or the pseudogene TRBV3-2) and TRBJ1-2; the D gene is possibly TRBD1 (6 bases). With 4 bases removed from V and 6 bases from J, the gap between germline ends came to 12 bases. The CDR3 covers 13 residues. The germline CDR1 and CDR2 sequences are LGHDT and YNNKEL (reference sequence). CDR3 loop: CASSPRGSNGYTF. In nucleotides, the CDR3 is TGTGCCAGCAGCCCCAGGGGAAGCAATGGCTACACCTTC.

V is TRBV10-2 and J is TRBJ1-1, with D possibly being TRBD1 (6 bases). Trimming cost V 8 bases and J 1 base, with 14 bases left between them. Germline CDR1 is WSHSY and CDR2 is SAAADI. The CDR3 length is 14 residues. The chain's CDR3 is CASSSSTGNTEAFF. The DNA for the CDR3 is TGCGCCAGCTCCTCTTCGACAGGGAACACTGAAGCTTTCTTT.

V gene TRBV28 combines with J gene TRBJ1-2; 7 bases agree with TRBD1. CDR1 MDHEN and CDR2 SYDVKM come from the germline V gene. The CDR3 is made up of 14 amino acids. Trimming removed 6 bases from V and 3 bases from J; junction bases left unmatched: 7. As DNA, the CDR3 is TGTGCCAGCAGCCGGGACAGCGAGTACTATGGCTACACCTTC. Its protein product is CASSRDSEYYGYTF.

The gene calls are TRBV5-8 and TRBJ2-1; possible D gene TRBD2, 6 bases. CDR1 is SGHTS and CDR2 is YDEGEE in the germline V gene. The germline V and J ends were trimmed by 2 bases and 4 bases, with 13 bases remaining between them. The CDR3 spans 15 residues. CDR3 sequence (DNA): TGTGCCAGCAGCTTTATCGGGGGATTTTACAATGAGCAGTTCTTC. Translating gives CASSFIGGFYNEQFF.

The CDR3 reads CASLSDRAYEQYF. CDR3 in DNA: TGTGCCAGCCTCTCGGACAGGGCCTACGAGCAGTACTTC. J is TRBJ2-7 and V is TRBV28; the match to TRBD1 covers 8 bases. CDR1 and CDR2 (germline): MDHEN, SYDVKM. The trim removed 8 bases at V and 2 bases at J, leaving 5 bases unmatched. The CDR3 covers 13 residues.

This clone was observed a handful of times. The V gene is TRBV5-6, the J gene TRBJ1-2, with 8 bases matching TRBD1. Germline trimming cut 0 bases from V and 8 bases from J; bases unmatched to any gene: 9. CDR1 is SGHDT and CDR2 is YYEEEE in the germline V gene. The CDR3 extends over 15 amino acids. The DNA for the CDR3 is TGTGCCAGCAGCTTGGACCCCCAGGGGGCGCGGGGCTACACCTTC. Amino acids: CASSLDPQGARGYTF.

The chain joins TRBV27 to TRBJ2-7; 9 bases are shared with TRBD2. V was clipped by 4 bases and J by 5 bases; unmatched bases: 12. CDR1 is MNHEY, CDR2 SMNVEV, per germline (reference sequence). CDR3 length: 16 amino acids. CDR3 DNA sequence: TGTGCCAGCAGTTCCATCGGAGGCGGGAGGGCGAACGAGCAGTACTTC. It encodes CASSSIGGGRANEQYF.

This clone was counted a single time. This chain uses TRBV5-4 with TRBJ1-2; a weak D match, TRBD1 (5 bases). The CDR3 consists of 13 residues. V dropped 4 bases and J dropped 3 bases, with 10 bases sitting between them. Germline CDR1 is SGHNT and CDR2 is YYREEE (reference sequence). DNA for the CDR3: TGTGCCAGCAGCCTCGACAGCTACTATGGCTACACCTTC. Translation gives CASSLDSYYGYTF.

This sequence joins TRBV19 and TRBJ2-1; tentative D call: TRBD2 (6 bases). V shed 5 bases and J shed 1 base, with 15 bases lying between them. The germline CDR1 and CDR2 sequences are LNHDA and SQIVND (reference sequence). This CDR3 is 16 amino acids long. The DNA for the CDR3 is TGTGCCAGTAGTGCGCCGTCGGGACTTTCCTACAATGAGCAGTTCTTC. This sequence encodes CASSAPSGLSYNEQFF.

This clone was detected only once. The chain's CDR3 is CASSQSDSFSYEQYF. The CDR3 region has the DNA TGCGCCAGCAGCCAATCCGACAGCTTCTCCTACGAGCAGTACTTC. The chain has TRBV5-1 and TRBJ2-7; a weak D match, TRBD1 (5 bases). The germline gives CDR1 SGHRS, CDR2 YFSETQ. The CDR3 contains 15 residues. V lost 4 bases and J lost 0, with 14 bases in between.

This rearrangement joins TRBV12-3 or TRBV12-4 to TRBJ2-7, with a weak D call TRBD1 (5 bases). V dropped 6 bases and J dropped 0 bases, with 9 bases sitting between them. CDR3 length: 13 amino acids. CDR3 DNA sequence: TGTGCCAGCAGCACACAGGACTCCTACGAGCAGTACTTC. It specifies CASSTQDSYEQYF.

CDR3 sequence: CASSRDTNSPLHF. In DNA, the CDR3 is TGCGCCAGCAGCCGGGACACTAATTCACCCCTCCACTTT. The V and J genes are TRBV10-2 and TRBJ1-6; D is possibly TRBD1 (6 bases). Trimming stripped 6 bases from V and 6 bases from J, with 9 bases between. The CDR3 has 13 amino acids. Germline V gene data show CDR1 as WSHSY and CDR2 as SAAADI.

The chain couples TRBV5-1 to TRBJ2-7, with 9 bases aligning to TRBD1. V was clipped by 4 bases and J by 5 bases; unmatched bases: 4. Per germline, CDR1 SGHRS and CDR2 YFSETQ. This CDR3 contains 13 residues. Written as DNA, the CDR3 is TGCGCCAGCAGCACGGGACAGGGAGACGAGCAGTACTTC. Encoded protein: CASSTGQGDEQYF.

The chain recombines TRBV19 with TRBJ1-1; perhaps TRBD1 as D (6 bases). CDR1 and CDR2 from the germline V gene are LNHDA and SQIVND (reference sequence). Trimming took off 6 bases at V and 5 bases at J, with 13 bases between the two ends. The CDR3 covers 13 residues. The CDR3 spells CASSGSQGTEAFF. CDR3 nucleotides: TGTGCCAGTAGCGGGTCCCAGGGGACTGAAGCTTTCTTT.